The 13 T cell receptor beta chains in this list originate from one sample, sequenced in a study of T cells after yellow fever vaccination. TCRdb reprocessed the 5' RACE reads with MiXCR, giving one entry per CDR3 protein. The data show some 600,000 distinct CDR3 sequences, with approximately 13% seen just once and about 15% held by the top ten. This specimen consisted of PBMCs, obtained on the day of the yellow fever booster vaccination. The receptors were sampled from a man younger than 45 who received the YFV17D yellow fever vaccine.

CDR3 DNA: TGCAGTGCTAGAGATCGGGTTGGGAGAAATGAGCAGTTCTTC. Protein: CSARDRVGRNEQFF. The rearrangement uses TRBV20-1 and TRBJ2-1; TRBD2 might be the D (5 bases). Trimming removed 0 bases from V and 7 bases from J, with 13 bases in between. This CDR3 is built from 14 residues. From germline, CDR1 is DFQATT and CDR2 SNEGSKA (reference sequence).

This clonotype occurred a few times. The V call is TRBV5-4, the J call TRBJ1-2, with a weak D call TRBD1 (5 bases). Germline V gene sequence: CDR1 SGHNT, CDR2 YYREEE (reference sequence). The V and J ends lost 4 bases and 5 bases respectively, with 15 bases between them. This CDR3 contains 14 residues. The CDR3 sequence: CASSPGGSGYGYTF. CDR3 nucleotides: TGTGCCAGCAGCCCGGGGGGGTCGGGATATGGCTACACCTTC.

V and J are TRBV7-2 and TRBJ2-7; 11 bases align to TRBD2. Losses at the gene ends were 8 bases for V and 3 bases for J; bases not matched to a gene: 12. The CDR3 sequence is 16 residues long. Germline CDR1 and CDR2: SGHTA and FQGNSA. The CDR3 nucleotides read TGTGCCAGCGCACTCCTACTAGCGGGAGAATACTACGAGCAGTACTTC. The encoded protein is CASALLLAGEYYEQYF.

The chain carries TRBV28 and TRBJ1-4; the D gene is possibly TRBD1 (5 bases). The V gene's germline CDR1 is MDHEN and CDR2 SYDVKM. V was pared by 5 bases and J by 5 bases, with 15 bases between. The CDR3 covers 15 residues. The CDR3 region is CASSTPQEGNEKLFF. The CDR3 DNA is TGTGCCAGCAGTACCCCACAGGAGGGAAATGAAAAACTGTTTTTT.

The table lists this clonotype with a few counts. The V and J genes are TRBV6-4 and TRBJ2-4; weak D call: TRBD1 (5 bases). This CDR3 region has 16 residues. Trimming removed 0 bases at V and 2 bases at J, with 11 bases between. Germline lookup yields CDR1 MRHNA and CDR2 SNTAGT. The CDR3 DNA reads as TGTGCCAGCAGTGACTCCACACACAGGTCCAAAAACATTCAGTACTTC. Translated: CASSDSTHRSKNIQYF.

This clonotype came up a few times. V is TRBV7-2 and J is TRBJ1-5; D not resolved. CDR1 is SGHTA and CDR2 is FQGNSA in the germline V gene. The CDR3 covers 12 residues. V lost 4 bases, J lost 11 bases, and 12 bases lay in between. CDR3 DNA: TGTGCCAGCAGCTCGGACCCGTCGGCCCAGCATTTT. This encodes CASSSDPSAQHF.

The table lists this clonotype with a few counts. The V and J genes are TRBV5-1 and TRBJ2-3; D is unresolved. V lost 0 bases and J lost 2, with 13 bases in between. The CDR3 runs 16 residues. CDR1 is SGHRS and CDR2 is YFSETQ in the germline V gene. This chain's CDR3 is CASSLGAVAATDTQYF. The CDR3 nucleotides read TGCGCCAGCAGCTTGGGGGCCGTGGCGGCCACAGATACGCAGTATTTT.

CDR3 DNA sequence: TGCAGTGCTTCCGGGACAGGGCGAACCGGGGAGCTGTTTTTT. It encodes CSASGTGRTGELFF. The chain links TRBV20-1 to TRBJ2-2; 9 bases map to TRBD1. This CDR3 has 14 amino acids. Looked up from germline, CDR1 is DFQATT and CDR2 is SNEGSKA (reference sequence). Trimming took 5 bases from V and 5 from J; bases not matched to a gene: 6.

The rearrangement links TRBV25-1 to TRBJ1-2, with D possibly TRBD1 on 6 matching bases. Trimming cost V 5 bases and J 8 bases, with 21 bases left between them. CDR3 size: 15 residues. Germline CDR1 reads MGHDK; CDR2 reads SYGVNS. This CDR3 is CASSLGAGHVYGYTF. The CDR3 DNA sequence: TGTGCCAGCAGTTTGGGGGCAGGCCACGTTTACGGCTACACCTTC.

This clonotype has a handful of counts. The chain joins TRBV12-3 or TRBV12-4 to TRBJ2-7, with 10 bases fitting TRBD2. The length of the CDR3 is 13 residues. Germline trimming cut 5 bases from V and 6 bases from J; bases unmatched to any gene: 4. CDR3 DNA sequence: TGTGCCAGCAGTGTCAGCGGGGGGGCCGAGCAGTACTTC. Amino acids: CASSVSGGAEQYF.

This clonotype was observed a handful of times. The rearrangement uses TRBV2 and TRBJ2-6; D is uncertain. The CDR3 length is 13 residues. Trimming cost V 2 bases and J 2 bases, with 1 base left between them. CDR1 SNHLY and CDR2 FYNNEI come from the germline V gene. CDR3 loop: CASSEPGANVLTF. As DNA, the CDR3 is TGTGCCAGCAGTGAACCTGGGGCCAACGTCCTGACTTTC.

The chain carries TRBV19 and TRBJ2-1; a weak D match, TRBD1 (5 bases). The V and J ends lost 3 bases and 3 bases respectively, with 12 bases between them. Germline assignment: CDR1 LNHDA and CDR2 SQIVND (reference sequence). The CDR3 covers 15 residues. The CDR3 DNA follows: TGTGCCAGTAGTATGGCCAGGACACGCTACAATGAGCAGTTCTTC. It translates to CASSMARTRYNEQFF.

This clonotype has a handful of counts. The chain links TRBV5-5 to TRBJ2-2; D gene uncertain. CDR1 and CDR2 from the germline V gene are SGHKS and YYEKEE (reference sequence). Trimming shortened V by 4 bases and J by 1 base, and 8 bases separated the two germline ends. The CDR3 length is 14 residues. CDR3 DNA: TGTGCCAGCAGCCTGCCGCAGAACACCGGGGAGCTGTTTTTT. It yields the protein CASSLPQNTGELFF.